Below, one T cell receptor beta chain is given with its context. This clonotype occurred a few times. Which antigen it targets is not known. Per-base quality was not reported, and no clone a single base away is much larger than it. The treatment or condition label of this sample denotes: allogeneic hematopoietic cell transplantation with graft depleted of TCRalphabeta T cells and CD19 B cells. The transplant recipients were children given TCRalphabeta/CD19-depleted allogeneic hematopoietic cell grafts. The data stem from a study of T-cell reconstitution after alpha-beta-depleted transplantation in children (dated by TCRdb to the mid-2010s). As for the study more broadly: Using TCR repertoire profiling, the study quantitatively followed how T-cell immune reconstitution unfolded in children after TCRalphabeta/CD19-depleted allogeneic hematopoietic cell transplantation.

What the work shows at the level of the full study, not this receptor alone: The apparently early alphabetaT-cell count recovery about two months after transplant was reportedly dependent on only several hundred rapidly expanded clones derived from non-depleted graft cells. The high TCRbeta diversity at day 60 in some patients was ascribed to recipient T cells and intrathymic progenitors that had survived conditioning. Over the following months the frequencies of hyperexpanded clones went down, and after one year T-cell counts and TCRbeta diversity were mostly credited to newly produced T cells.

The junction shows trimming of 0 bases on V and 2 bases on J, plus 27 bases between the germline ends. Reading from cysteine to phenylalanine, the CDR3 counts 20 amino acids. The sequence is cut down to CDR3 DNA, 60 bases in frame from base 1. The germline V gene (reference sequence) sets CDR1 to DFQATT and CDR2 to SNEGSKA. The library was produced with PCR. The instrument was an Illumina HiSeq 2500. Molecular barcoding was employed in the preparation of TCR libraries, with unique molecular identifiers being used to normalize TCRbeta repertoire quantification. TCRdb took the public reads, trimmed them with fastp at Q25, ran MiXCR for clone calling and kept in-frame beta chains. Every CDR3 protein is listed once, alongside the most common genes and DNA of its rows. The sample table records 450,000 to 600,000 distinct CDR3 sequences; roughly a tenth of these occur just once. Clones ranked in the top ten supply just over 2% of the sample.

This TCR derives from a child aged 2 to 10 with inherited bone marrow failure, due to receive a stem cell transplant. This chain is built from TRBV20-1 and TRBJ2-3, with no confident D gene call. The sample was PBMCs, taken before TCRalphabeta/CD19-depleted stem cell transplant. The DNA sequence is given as TGCAGTGCTAGAGAGATCACCGTACCTTTTGTAGGGATGAACACAGATACGCAGTATTTT. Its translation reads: CSAREITVPFVGMNTDTQYF.